These T cell receptor beta chains were read from a single sample in a study of CD8+ T cells in alopecia areata. Clones were sequenced by immunoSEQ multiplex PCR, and TCRdb holds only the in-frame ones, with some missing. This repertoire shows a few hundred thousand clones, roughly 40% found once; its top ten account for approximately 2.9%. The sample consisted of CD4+ T cells sorted from blood, taken at approximately week 37, from a patient treated with tofacitinib. The receptors shown here come from a human donor with alopecia areata. Each CDR3 is given without its conserved first and last residue.

>TRBV2|TRBJ1-5
ASSQTRGAGNQPQH
>TRBV7-9|TRBJ2-2
ASSLLNGGTGELF
>TRBV25-1|TRBJ2-5
ASSDRGRETQY
>TRBV15|TRBJ2-2
ATSRLTETGELF
>TRBV27|TRBJ2-7
ASSSRTYHSYEQY
>TRBV7-2|TRBJ1-5
ASTLSYNQPQH
>TRBV6-5|TRBJ1-4
ASSSLIRSTNEKLF
>TRBV9|TRBJ2-1
ASSVVSGVSYNEQF
>TRBV10-3|TRBJ2-2
AITGTGLNTGELF
>TRBV28|TRBJ2-7
ASSLSPRSSYEQY
>TRBV29-1|TRBJ1-1
SVEEQFDTEAF
>TRBV29-1|TRBJ1-1
SVDRGMNTEAF
>TRBV7-2|TRBJ2-7
ASSHGQPYEQY
>TRBV28|TRBJ2-3
ASSSPRRSGDTQY
>TRBV15|TRBJ1-1
ATSRDRSGRATEAF
>TRBV29-1|TRBJ1-2
SVEGQDYGYT
>TRBV25-1|TRBJ2-7
ASKGSSYEQY
>TRBV6-6|TRBJ2-7
ASHPLGETREQY
>TRBV30|TRBJ1-2
AWIGQSPWGGYT
>TRBV1|TRBJ1-2
TSSQAGTGGLRYGYT
>TRBV11-2|TRBJ2-3
ASSLQDSTDTQY
>TRBV11-2|TRBJ2-7
ASSLEGTGQY
>TRBV27|TRBJ2-7
ASSPRPSGTVALTYEQY
>TRBV7-2|TRBJ1-1
ASSFTVNNEAF
>TRBV19|TRBJ1-5
ASSTQGSNQPQH
>TRBV29-1|TRBJ2-7
SVEGTGYEQY